This is a list of T cell receptor beta chains from one sample in a study of CD4 T cells in relation to SARS-CoV-2 and coronaviruses. Antigens for these TCRs are unknown. The method was immunoSEQ multiplex PCR; TCRdb's version includes in-frame clones alone and lacks a portion of them. The table shows tens of thousands of clones, with just over 75% occurring only once. Input material: memory CD4+ T cells from PBMCs, cultured in vitro. These receptors were collected from an adult with COVID-19. The CDR3 runs from the conserved cysteine through the conserved F or W.

j_call v_call cdr3_aa
TRBJ2-5 TRBV2 CASSEAGGPQETQYF
TRBJ2-7 TRBV7-9 CASSVDYYEQYF
TRBJ2-1 TRBV9 CASSVDGYNEQFF
TRBJ2-7 TRBV25-1 CASSEPGTAYEQYF
TRBJ2-7 TRBV11-2 CASSLAQGAYEQYF
TRBJ1-3 TRBV30 CAWSSGQGNADTIYF
TRBJ2-3 TRBV5-1 CASSPGWITDTQYF
TRBJ2-3 TRBV7-9 CASSEGPERAGQYF
TRBJ2-2 TRBV5-1 CASSLGIGGLNTGELFF
TRBJ2-1 TRBV18 CASSPKELAGEGNEQFF
TRBJ2-5 TRBV5-4 CASIPDFNQETQYF
TRBJ1-4 TRBV5-8 CASSATGGDEKLFF
TRBJ2-5 TRBV2 CASSEAPRGRETQYF
TRBJ2-1 TRBV11-2 CASSPGTSGIFIYNEQFF
TRBJ2-7 TRBV27 CASSPRLVGSYEQYF
TRBJ2-1 TRBV12-3/TRBV12-4 CASSTGRHEQFF
TRBJ1-3 TRBV4-2 CASSQVWKSDGNTIYF
TRBJ1-2 TRBV11-2 CASSPGQGYGYTF
TRBJ2-7 TRBV28 CASIRDATYEQYF
TRBJ2-1 TRBV15 CATSRLAGGSHEQFF
TRBJ2-1 TRBV4-2 CASSQDIILRSGRGNEQFF
TRBJ1-4 TRBV6-5 CASRPTSDNEKLFF
TRBJ2-1 TRBV3-1/TRBV3-2 CARWTGGQGAINEQFF
TRBJ2-4 TRBV27 CASSPQGTIGKNIQYF
TRBJ2-7 TRBV19 CASSNSLSEQYF
TRBJ2-7 TRBV11-3 CASSLGGKHYEQYF
TRBJ2-5 TRBV7-9 CASSQGLAGGASGETQYF
TRBJ1-5 TRBV2 CASSESFWVRRDQPQHF
TRBJ2-7 TRBV27 CASSLVPRTGQRNEQYF
TRBJ2-3 TRBV10-3 CASGLATDTQYF
TRBJ2-3 TRBV10-3 CAISGRADTQYF
TRBJ2-7 TRBV4-2 CASSQDQDNSYEQYF
TRBJ2-3 TRBV29-1 CSVESPAGTDFSTDTQYF
TRBJ2-7 TRBV24-1 CATSAGEGGYEQYF
TRBJ2-3 TRBV28 CASSPTGGNTQYF
TRBJ2-7 TRBV7-2 CASRQGGTLPYEQYF
TRBJ1-5 TRBV7-4 CASSSTGQGVQPQHF
TRBJ2-7 TRBV19 CASSISRQHGYEQYF
TRBJ2-3 TRBV6-5 CASRSGGTDTQYF
TRBJ1-5 TRBV2 CASSIPGQGTFSNQPQHF
TRBJ2-4 TRBV2 CASSRVGLAKNIQYF
TRBJ2-1 TRBV2 CASQEGGNRYNEQFF
TRBJ2-5 TRBV11-1 CASSFSPGYQETQYF
TRBJ2-7 TRBV6-1 CASSEGQLLVEQYF
TRBJ2-7 TRBV29-1 CSVAGADLYEQYF